This T cell receptor beta chain was captured by sequencing in a study of T cells in Graves' hyperthyroidism and ophthalmopathy. Study-wide results and caveats: Among clonotypes expanded in thyroid above 0.001, most were also found in blood. Ophthalmopathy was separated from stable hyperthyroidism by a 13 V-J model.

Absence of ophthalmopathy progression within 18 months defined stable Graves' hyperthyroidism. V was pared by 4 bases and J by 10 bases, with 26 bases of the junction left unmatched. There are 20 residues in the CDR3. The V gene's germline CDR1 is SGHNT and CDR2 YYREEE (reference sequence). As concerns this clonotype: Its antigen is unknown.

The CDR3 regions of TCR beta were amplified from RNA transcripts. Using the HTBI primer set, a first-round RT-PCR was run on the TCR CDR3. One entry per CDR3 protein, called by TCRdb with MiXCR from the multiplex PCR reads. This sample has fewer than 750,000 distinct CDR3 sequences, with roughly 46% found just once. The chain combines TRBV5-4 with TRBJ1-4; 9 bases map to TRBD1. The TCR comes from a woman under 30 with Graves' hyperthyroidism. Input material: peripheral blood or thyroid tissue (not recorded which). CDR3 loop: CASSPVTGTGPQGVSGKLFF. In DNA form, the CDR3 reads TGTGCCAGCAGCCCGGTCACCGGGACAGGGCCGCAGGGCGTTTCGGGAAAACTGTTTTTT.